The 21 T cell receptor beta chains given below trace back to one sample, sequenced in a study of naive and memory T cell subsets. The beta constant-region primer was an equimolar mix of two oligonucleotides covering TRBC1 and TRBC2. TCRdb passed the UMI-ligation and nested PCR reads through MiXCR, listing each CDR3 protein once. Altogether about 85,000 distinct CDR3 sequences are present, around 14% being singletons, with the ten largest covering about 0.93%. Sequenced: central memory CD4+ T cells from blood. Receptors were obtained from a human donor in good health.

This clonotype has at least ten counts. The rearrangement links TRBV20-1 to TRBJ1-5; possibly TRBD1 for D (6 bases). Deletions cut 3 bases from V and 4 bases from J, with 19 bases between. This CDR3 spans 16 amino acids. In germline, CDR1 is DFQATT, CDR2 SNEGSKA (reference sequence). Here the CDR3 DNA reads TGCAGTGCTAGGAGGCTGGGGCAGGGGAAGAATCAGCCCCAGCATTTT. This encodes CSARRLGQGKNQPQHF.

This clonotype was seen a handful of times. The J gene is TRBJ2-7, the V gene TRBV28, with D hard to call. This CDR3 contains 14 residues. V was clipped by 8 bases and J by 2 bases, with 16 bases between them. The germline CDR1 and CDR2 sequences are MDHEN and SYDVKM. In nucleotides, the CDR3 is TGTGCCAGCCATACCTTGACTGGCACCTACGAGCAGTACTTC. This encodes CASHTLTGTYEQYF. Complete variable domain (other parts from reference TRBV28 and TRBJ2-7): DVKVTQSSRYLVKRTGEKVFLECVQDMDHENMFWYRQDPGLGLRLIYFSYDVKMKEKGDIPEGYSVSREKKERFSLILESASTNQTSMYLCASHTLTGTYEQYFGPGTRLTVT.

The sample holds a few counts of this clonotype. The J gene is TRBJ1-1, the V gene TRBV28; TRBD1 matches 7 bases. The length of the CDR3 is 13 residues. The V and J ends lost 8 bases and 0 bases, in that order; junction bases with no gene match: 3. The V gene's germline CDR1 is MDHEN and CDR2 SYDVKM. CDR3: CASWDSVNTEAFF. The CDR3 DNA sequence: TGTGCCAGCTGGGACAGCGTGAACACTGAAGCTTTCTTT. Based on the CDR3 plus reference TRBV28 and TRBJ1-1, the full variable domain is DVKVTQSSRYLVKRTGEKVFLECVQDMDHENMFWYRQDPGLGLRLIYFSYDVKMKEKGDIPEGYSVSREKKERFSLILESASTNQTSMYLCASWDSVNTEAFFGQGTRLTVV.

The chain links TRBV20-1 to TRBJ2-3; 7 positions agree with TRBD1. Trimming removed 3 bases from V and 2 bases from J; junction bases left unmatched: 11. The CDR3 length is 16 residues. Germline V gives CDR1 DFQATT, CDR2 SNEGSKA (reference sequence). Written as DNA, the CDR3 is TGCAGTGCTAGGTTTTGGGACAGCTTGCACACAGATACGCAGTATTTT. Amino acid sequence: CSARFWDSLHTDTQYF.

The chain couples TRBV5-1 to TRBJ2-7, with 9 bases fitting TRBD2. Per germline, CDR1 SGHRS and CDR2 YFSETQ. V lost 2 bases, J lost 6 bases, and 9 bases stayed unmatched. CDR3 length equals 15 residues. The CDR3 region is CASSLPIAGVSEQYF. The CDR3 DNA sequence: TGCGCCAGCAGCTTACCTATAGCGGGAGTGAGCGAGCAGTACTTC.

This clonotype occurred a few times. The J gene is TRBJ1-1, the V gene TRBV6-5; D gene uncertain. Trimming took off 7 bases at V and 14 bases at J, with 29 bases between the two ends. The CDR3 loop spans 15 amino acids. Germline V gives CDR1 MNHEY, CDR2 SVGAGI. The CDR3: CASKPRGKMNTEPFF. In nucleotides, the CDR3 is TGTGCCAGCAAACCTAGAGGGAAAATGAACACTGAACCGTTCTTT.

This chain connects TRBV3-1 to TRBJ1-1, with D possibly TRBD1 on 5 matching bases. The CDR3 spans 15 residues. Deletions cut 5 bases from V and 1 base from J, with 14 bases between. Germline lookup yields CDR1 LGHDT and CDR2 YNNKEL (reference sequence). In DNA form, the CDR3 reads TGTGCCAGCAGCTTTGGATACGGACAGAACACTGAAGCTTTCTTT. Protein product: CASSFGYGQNTEAFF.

Points on this clonotype: This may be a read error: a much more frequent sequence differs by one nucleotide. The chain recombines TRBV19 with TRBJ2-1; 7 positions match TRBD2. The CDR3 runs to 16 residues. Germline V CDR1 and CDR2: LNHDA, SQIVND (reference sequence). The CDR3 DNA reads TGTGCCAGTGGTATTAGTGAACTAGCGTCCTACAATGAGCAGTTCTTC. It translates to CASGISELASYNEQFF.

The chain carries TRBV18 and TRBJ1-3; no reliable D call. This CDR3 contains 18 residues. Trimming left V 2 bases short and J 0 bases short, with 17 bases between. Germline values: CDR1 KGHSH, CDR2 LQKENI. CDR3 sequence: CASSPGPMLTSSGNTIYF. CDR3 DNA: TGTGCCAGCTCACCAGGACCCATGCTAACTAGCTCTGGAAACACCATATATTTT.

This chain joins TRBV6-9 and TRBJ2-4, with D possibly TRBD2 on 5 matching bases. The CDR3 has 15 amino acids. Germline values: CDR1 MNHGY, CDR2 SVAAGI. V was trimmed by 3 bases and J by 1 base, leaving 10 bases between them. The CDR3 nucleotides read TGTGCCAGCAGTTACCCCGGGGTTGCCAAAAACATTCAGTACTTC. This codes for CASSYPGVAKNIQYF.

V and J are TRBV12-3 or TRBV12-4 and TRBJ2-4, with D unresolved. This CDR3 region has 17 residues. V shed 3 bases and J shed 0 bases, with 15 bases lying between them. This CDR3 is CASSFFSRSSAKNIQYF. The CDR3 nucleotides read TGTGCCAGCAGTTTCTTTTCTAGATCTTCAGCCAAAAACATTCAGTACTTC.

This clonotype showed up many times. CDR3 in amino acids: CAWSGQTYEQYF. Here the CDR3 DNA reads TGTGCCTGGAGTGGACAGACCTACGAGCAGTACTTC. The gene calls are TRBV30 and TRBJ2-7, with D maybe TRBD1 (5 bases). There are 12 residues in the CDR3. Per the germline V gene, CDR1 is GTSNPN and CDR2 is SVGIG (reference sequence). Trimming left V 1 base short and J 2 bases short, with 6 bases between.

The chain carries TRBV18 and TRBJ1-3; no definite D call. The V end lost 2 bases, the J end lost 5 bases, and 10 bases lay between the germline ends. Germline assignment: CDR1 KGHSH and CDR2 LQKENI. This CDR3 is 14 amino acids long. The CDR3 sequence is CASSPSEGRNTIYF. The CDR3 DNA reads as TGTGCCAGCTCACCATCAGAGGGCAGAAACACCATATATTTT. Looking up the rest from reference TRBV18 and TRBJ1-3 gives the full variable domain: NAGVMQNPRHLVRRRGQEARLRCSPMKGHSHVYWYRQLPEEGLKFMVYLQKENIIDESGMPKERFSAEFPKEGPSILRIQQVVRGDSAAYFCASSPSEGRNTIYFGEGSWLTVV.

This clonotype was found many times. The genes are TRBV12-3 or TRBV12-4 and TRBJ2-6, with TRBD1 matching 9 bases. V lost 5 bases to trimming and J lost 0 bases; unmatched junction nucleotides: 5. The CDR3 is 17 amino acids. The DNA for the CDR3 is TGTGCCAGCAGTAAGGGACAGGGTGGCTCTGGGGCCAACGTCCTGACTTTC. Its translation: CASSKGQGGSGANVLTF.

This clonotype was counted a few times. The chain recombines TRBV19 with TRBJ1-1; D remains unclear. V was pared by 6 bases and J by 4 bases, with 21 bases between. The length of the CDR3 is 16 residues. Germline CDR1 reads LNHDA; CDR2 reads SQIVND (reference sequence). In nucleotides, the CDR3 is TGTGCCAGTAGCCCGACAACCAGGCGGGGAGGCACTGAAGCTTTCTTT. Translated, it gives CASSPTTRRGGTEAFF.

The CDR3 nucleotides are TGCGCCAGCAGACGCGATCAGTCTGAGAACACTGAAGCTTTCTTT. Amino acid sequence: CASRRDQSENTEAFF. The chain is built from TRBV4-1 and TRBJ1-1; D is unclear. V lost 6 bases, J lost 1 base, and 15 bases lay in between. The length of the CDR3 is 15 residues. The germline V gene encodes CDR1 MGHRA and CDR2 YSYEKL.

The table lists this clonotype with many counts. This chain links TRBV3-1 with TRBJ2-7; 7 bases are shared with TRBD2. CDR3 length: 15 residues. The germline CDR1 and CDR2 sequences are LGHDT and YNNKEL (reference sequence). V gave up 1 base and J gave up 1 base; unmatched junction bases: 4. CDR3 coding DNA: TGTGCCAGCAGCCAAGCTAGCGGAAGATCCTACGAGCAGTACTTC. It codes for CASSQASGRSYEQYF.

This clonotype was seen more than once but under ten times. V usage is TRBV5-1 and J usage is TRBJ2-1; 9 nucleotides match TRBD2. Trimming removed 2 bases from V and 3 bases from J; junction bases left unmatched: 3. This CDR3 is 15 amino acids long. In germline, CDR1 is SGHRS, CDR2 YFSETQ. CDR3 coding DNA: TGCGCCAGCAGCTTTGAAGCGGGGGGCTACAATGAGCAGTTCTTC. It is translated as CASSFEAGGYNEQFF.

This clonotype has ten or more counts. The chain is built from TRBV20-1 and TRBJ2-1, with 8 bases fitting TRBD1. This CDR3 region has 12 residues. Germline V CDR1 and CDR2: DFQATT, SNEGSKA (reference sequence). The trim removed 4 bases at V and 6 bases at J, leaving 2 bases unmatched. The CDR3 region is CSAKDRGNEQFF. CDR3 DNA sequence: TGCAGTGCTAAAGACAGGGGCAATGAGCAGTTCTTC.

This clonotype was observed a handful of times. The chain employs TRBV18 and TRBJ2-7, with TRBD2 as a possible D gene (6 bases). Germline CDR1 KGHSH, CDR2 LQKENI. The CDR3 is made up of 13 amino acids. V was cut by 6 bases and J by 4 bases, with 13 bases left in between. CDR3 sequence reads: CASSIRLEYEQYF. The DNA of the CDR3 is TGTGCCAGCTCCATAAGACTAGAATACGAGCAGTACTTC.

Only a few counts were recorded for this clonotype. J is TRBJ1-2 and V is TRBV28; 9 bases agree with TRBD1. V was clipped by 6 bases and J by 8 bases; unmatched bases: 7. This CDR3 comprises 13 residues. Germline V gene data show CDR1 as MDHEN and CDR2 as SYDVKM. DNA of the CDR3: TGTGCCAGCAGACAACAGGGGGCAAGGGGCTACACCTTC. It specifies CASRQQGARGYTF.